This TCR beta chain was identified during a study of blood T cell repertoires in COVID-19. At the level of the study: Researchers got acute and convalescent COVID-19 samples from the United States, Italy and Spain. PBMCs, B-cell-depleted T cells, or T cells were the source of the cDNA or gDNA that made up the material.

Patients at the Seattle site were enrolled during active infection and followed longitudinally. Produced via immunoSEQ multiplex PCR; TCRdb's table is partial and in-frame only. The data show approximately 250,000 clones, roughly 90% seen once. The V end lost 2 bases, the J end lost 2 bases, and 7 bases lay between the germline ends. The CDR3 loop spans 13 amino acids. Germline lookup yields CDR1 MNHEY and CDR2 SMNVEV (reference sequence). This chain uses TRBV27 with TRBJ2-7; D gene uncertain. The TCR comes from a woman in her sixties or seventies with COVID-19, enrolled during active disease. The sample taken for sequencing was peripheral blood. For the CDR3, the DNA is TGTGCCAGCAGTTTAGGCTGGCCCTACGAGCAGTACTTC. It yields the protein CASSLGWPYEQYF.